The 8 T cell receptor beta chains listed next were all sequenced from one sample in a study of T cell clonotyping in hematopoietic cell transplantation. The time point was: recipient sample about 28 days before transplant, after cytoreduction. Using immunoSEQ multiplex PCR, the repertoire was profiled, and TCRdb retains in-frame clones only, with some absent. The data show 25,000 or so clones, with roughly 71% seen just once and about 6% held by the top ten. Source: peripheral blood mononuclear cells, taken before stem cell transplant. The receptors originated from a man between 45 and 60 years old with myelodysplastic syndrome. Some clones in this sample may be carry-over from other donors' samples.

This sequence joins TRBV30 and TRBJ1-5; tentatively, D is TRBD1 (5 bases). The CDR3 has 14 residues. Looked up from germline, CDR1 is GTSNPN and CDR2 is SVGIG (reference sequence). V was trimmed by 0 bases and J by 0 bases, leaving 6 bases between them. The CDR3 sequence is CAWSVGVSNQPQHF. CDR3 DNA sequence: TGTGCCTGGAGTGTAGGGGTTAGCAATCAGCCCCAGCATTTT.

The rearrangement links TRBV11-2 to TRBJ2-7, with TRBD2 matching 9 bases. The CDR3 totals 15 residues. Germline loops: CDR1 SGHAT, CDR2 FQNNGV. The V segment lost 5 bases and the J segment 3 bases; nucleotides outside the gene matches: 8. Here the CDR3 reads CASSTRRAGGYEQYF. The CDR3, as DNA: TGTGCCAGCAGCACCCGGCGAGCGGGAGGCTACGAGCAGTACTTC. Full variable domain (rest looked up from reference TRBV11-2 and TRBJ2-7): EAGVAQSPRYKIIEKRQSVAFWCNPISGHATLYWYQQILGQGPKLLIQFQNNGVVDDSQLPKDRFSAERLKGVDSTLKIQPAKLEDSAVYLCASSTRRAGGYEQYFGPGTRLTVT.

CDR3 in amino acids: CASSLRPTGSDGYTF. In DNA, the CDR3 is TGTGCCAGCAGTTTACGACCGACTGGCTCAGATGGCTACACCTTC. The rearrangement links TRBV27 to TRBJ1-2, with D uncertain. V lost 2 bases, J lost 6 bases, and 16 bases lay in between. Germline CDR1 MNHEY, CDR2 SMNVEV (reference sequence). The CDR3 is made up of 15 amino acids.

This clone has a handful of counts. V is TRBV30 and J is TRBJ1-5, with D hard to call. The CDR3 is made up of 13 amino acids. The V end lost 2 bases, the J end lost 11 bases, and 16 bases lay between the germline ends. Germline values: CDR1 GTSNPN, CDR2 SVGIG (reference sequence). This chain's CDR3 is CAWSLGLGGAQHF. The CDR3 DNA is TGTGCCTGGAGTCTCGGACTGGGTGGGGCCCAGCATTTT.

This chain uses TRBV11-3 with TRBJ1-5; D is perhaps TRBD1 (5 bases). V was cut by 4 bases and J by 7 bases, with 20 bases left in between. The CDR3 runs to 16 residues. Germline V gene lookup returns CDR1 SGHNT and CDR2 YENEEA. The CDR3 reads CASSSLMRDEGQPQHF. The CDR3 DNA sequence: TGTGCCAGCAGCTCCCTGATGAGGGACGAAGGGCAGCCCCAGCATTTT. Variable domain in full (rest from reference TRBV11-3 and TRBJ1-5): EAGVVQSPRYKIIEKKQPVAFWCNPISGHNTLYWYLQNLGQGPELLIRYENEEAVDDSQLPKDRFSAERLKGVDSTLKIQPAELGDSAVYLCASSSLMRDEGQPQHFGDGTRLSIL.

The genes are TRBV4-1 and TRBJ1-6; tentatively, D is TRBD1 (6 bases). The CDR3 length is 14 residues. Trimming stripped 0 bases from V and 14 bases from J, with 14 bases between. Germline V gene lookup returns CDR1 MGHRA and CDR2 YSYEKL. For the CDR3, the DNA is TGCGCCAGCAGCCAAGACCGGCAGGGGAGGGCCCTCCACTTT. Translation gives CASSQDRQGRALHF.

The chain recombines TRBV5-1 with TRBJ2-7, with 10 nucleotides matching TRBD2. Germline CDR1 reads SGHRS; CDR2 reads YFSETQ. This CDR3 region has 16 residues. V trimming: 3 bases; J trimming: 0 bases; junction bases outside the gene matches: 6. The CDR3 region is CASSSSTSGLSYEQYF. DNA for the CDR3: TGCGCCAGCAGCTCGTCGACTAGCGGGCTCTCCTACGAGCAGTACTTC.

The genes are TRBV30 and TRBJ1-3; D gene unclear. Germline V gene data show CDR1 as GTSNPN and CDR2 as SVGIG (reference sequence). The CDR3 covers 12 residues. V was cut by 0 bases and J by 0 bases, with 0 bases left in between. CDR3 in amino acids: CAWSVSGNTIYF. In nucleotides, the CDR3 is TGTGCCTGGAGTGTCTCTGGAAACACCATATATTTT.